The 25 T cell receptor beta chains below were found in one sample sequenced in a study of shared clonotypes between healthy human individuals. Produced via immunoSEQ multiplex PCR; TCRdb's table is partial and in-frame only. The sample lists 1,400,000 or so clones; 97% to 99% were seen once. Sequencing input: naive CD4+ T cells sorted from blood. The subset is: CD45RA+ positively selected. These receptors all stem from a man aged 25-45 years in good health.

This clone showed up just once. This chain joins TRBV5-5 and TRBJ2-1; D unresolved. Per germline, CDR1 SGHKS and CDR2 YYEKEE (reference sequence). The CDR3 runs 15 residues. V lost 1 base and J 0 bases, leaving 8 bases between the germline ends. The DNA of the CDR3 is TGTGCCAGCAGCTTGAACTCTTTCTCCTACAATGAGCAGTTCTTC. As protein: CASSLNSFSYNEQFF.

The chain uses TRBV10-1 and TRBJ2-1, with D uncertain. This CDR3 has 12 amino acids. Germline assignment: CDR1 WNHNN and CDR2 SYGVQD (reference sequence). Trimming left V 0 bases short and J 11 bases short, with 8 bases between. This CDR3 reads CASSESGSKQFF. The CDR3 bases are TGCGCCAGCAGTGAGTCAGGAAGTAAGCAGTTCTTC.

Worth noting for this clone: Other DNA sequences from this sample encode an identical CDR3 as well. This chain links TRBV7-2 with TRBJ1-1; perhaps TRBD1 as D (6 bases). Germline V lookup: CDR1 SGHTA, CDR2 FQGNSA. The germline V and J ends were trimmed by 1 base and 0 bases, with 6 bases remaining between them. CDR3 length equals 14 residues. CDR3 sequence reads: CASSLGTVNTEAFF. In DNA, the CDR3 is TGTGCCAGCAGCTTAGGGACAGTGAACACTGAAGCTTTCTTT.

The chain joins TRBV19 to TRBJ1-3; D is ambiguous. V was shortened by 2 bases and J by 3 bases, with 14 bases between the two germline ends. In germline, CDR1 is LNHDA, CDR2 SQIVND (reference sequence). The CDR3 is 16 residues long. Here the CDR3 DNA reads TGTGCCAGTAGTATAATTACCTCTACGGTTGGAAACACCATATATTTT. Translation gives CASSIITSTVGNTIYF.

The chain couples TRBV28 to TRBJ2-1, with D hard to call. The V end was cut by 2 bases, the J end by 0 bases, with 8 bases between. The CDR3 has 15 residues. In germline, CDR1 is MDHEN, CDR2 SYDVKM. The CDR3 DNA reads TGTGCCAGCAGTTTAATTTTGGCCTCCTACAATGAGCAGTTCTTC. This codes for CASSLILASYNEQFF.

This chain connects TRBV6-5 to TRBJ1-2; a possible D gene is TRBD1 (5 bases). Germline V gene lookup returns CDR1 MNHEY and CDR2 SVGAGI. Trimming removed 4 bases from V and 5 bases from J, with 20 bases in between. The CDR3 is 16 residues long. The DNA for the CDR3 is TGTGCCAGCAGTTCTCTAGCGGGACGGACTACTTATGGCTACACCTTC. This encodes CASSSLAGRTTYGYTF.

The chain has TRBV18 and TRBJ2-2; 7 bases line up with TRBD2. With V trimmed by 1 base and J by 7 bases, 18 bases remained unmatched. CDR1 and CDR2 from the germline V gene are KGHSH and LQKENI. The CDR3 is made up of 19 amino acids. The CDR3: CASSPRHFAGEFAGGELFF. For the CDR3, the DNA is TGTGCCAGCTCACCACGGCATTTCGCGGGAGAGTTCGCGGGCGGGGAGCTGTTTTTT.

The chain links TRBV5-4 to TRBJ2-7, with TRBD2 matching 9 bases. The CDR3 extends over 15 amino acids. Germline CDR1 reads SGHNT; CDR2 reads YYREEE (reference sequence). V shed 4 bases and J 2 bases; nucleotides not matched to a gene: 7. CDR3 sequence: CASSRATSGPYEQYF. The CDR3 DNA reads as TGTGCCAGCAGCCGGGCTACTAGCGGGCCCTACGAGCAGTACTTC.

CDR3 sequence (DNA): TGTGCCAGCGGACTAGCGGGAGGGAATGAGCAGTTCTTC. Translating it yields CASGLAGGNEQFF. The chain carries TRBV9 and TRBJ2-1, with 15 bases fitting TRBD2. CDR1 and CDR2 (germline): SGDLS, YYNGEE. The ends lost 7 bases at V and 7 bases at J; junction bases unmatched: 0. The CDR3 loop spans 13 amino acids.

This clone was counted once. The chain carries TRBV7-2 and TRBJ2-1; the D call may be TRBD1 or TRBD2 (5 bases each). V shed 1 base and J shed 7 bases, with 11 bases lying between them. This CDR3 spans 14 amino acids. Germline CDR1 reads SGHTA; CDR2 reads FQGNSA. In DNA form, the CDR3 reads TGTGCCAGCAGCTTAGGGCCCTGGGGGAATGAGCAGTTCTTC. Translated, it gives CASSLGPWGNEQFF. Based on the CDR3 plus reference TRBV7-2 and TRBJ2-1, the full variable domain is GAGVSQSPSNKVTEKGKDVELRCDPISGHTALYWYRQSLGQGLEFLIYFQGNSAPDKSGLPSDRFSAERTGGSVSTLTIQRTQQEDSAVYLCASSLGPWGNEQFFGPGTRLTVL.

The rearrangement joins TRBV28 to TRBJ2-1, with D perhaps TRBD2 (6 bases). The V and J ends lost 6 bases and 8 bases respectively, with 17 bases between them. Germline-derived CDR1 and CDR2 are MDHEN and SYDVKM. This CDR3 contains 14 residues. The CDR3 nucleotides are TGTGCCAGCAGCTCCGCGCGGGGAAGCGATGAGCAGTTCTTC. Amino acids: CASSSARGSDEQFF.

The V call is TRBV18, the J call TRBJ2-7, with 12 bases aligning to TRBD1. The CDR3 length is 15 residues. The V gene's germline CDR1 is KGHSH and CDR2 LQKENI. Trimming removed 4 bases from V and 5 bases from J; junction bases left unmatched: 6. The CDR3 is CASSLMGQGAHEQYF. In DNA, the CDR3 is TGTGCCAGCTCACTCATGGGACAGGGGGCTCACGAGCAGTACTTC.

This chain links TRBV7-2 with TRBJ2-3, with 9 bases matching TRBD2. This CDR3 has 16 residues. Per the germline V gene, CDR1 is SGHTA and CDR2 is FQGNSA. Trimming at V came to 3 bases and at J to 5 bases, leaving 9 bases not matched to a gene. The DNA of the CDR3 is TGTGCCAGCAGCTTCACCGTAGCGGGAGCGGGAGATACGCAGTATTTT. Encoded protein: CASSFTVAGAGDTQYF.

J is TRBJ1-1 and V is TRBV7-9; 7 bases are shared with TRBD1. This CDR3 has 17 residues. V gave up 5 bases and J gave up 0 bases; unmatched junction bases: 12. Per the germline V gene, CDR1 is SEHNR and CDR2 is FQNEAQ (reference sequence). The CDR3: CASSPGTVNYMNTEAFF. CDR3 coding DNA: TGTGCCAGCAGCCCAGGGACAGTCAATTACATGAACACTGAAGCTTTCTTT.

V is TRBV5-4 and J is TRBJ2-5; 8 bases align to TRBD1. The ends lost 4 bases at V and 5 bases at J; junction bases unmatched: 13. The CDR3 runs 16 residues. Germline CDR1 and CDR2: SGHNT and YYREEE (reference sequence). This chain's CDR3 is CASSSRQGSVGETQYF. In nucleotides, the CDR3 is TGTGCCAGCAGCAGTAGACAGGGGAGTGTCGGGGAGACCCAGTACTTC.

V gene TRBV28 combines with J gene TRBJ2-2; D is possibly TRBD1 or TRBD2 (5 bases each). The CDR3 is 16 amino acids. V was pared by 3 bases and J by 0 bases, with 11 bases between. Germline-derived CDR1 and CDR2 are MDHEN and SYDVKM. This CDR3 reads CASSLRGSPNTGELFF. The CDR3 DNA reads as TGTGCCAGCAGTTTGAGGGGCTCCCCGAACACCGGGGAGCTGTTTTTT.

With regard to this clone: Other DNA sequences in this sample translate to the same CDR3. This chain connects TRBV9 to TRBJ2-5; D perhaps matches TRBD2 (6 bases). V was clipped by 3 bases and J by 3 bases, with 6 bases between them. The CDR3 has 12 residues. CDR1 is SGDLS and CDR2 is YYNGEE in the germline V gene. The CDR3 spells CASSAGEETQYF. As DNA, the CDR3 is TGTGCCAGCAGCGCGGGGGAAGAGACCCAGTACTTC.

The chain has TRBV10-3 and TRBJ1-3; D unresolved. CDR1 and CDR2 (germline): ENHRY, SYGVKD. The CDR3 consists of 15 residues. Trimming pared 3 bases from V and 0 bases from J, leaving 9 bases between. DNA of the CDR3: TGTGCCATCAGTGATGTAGGAGTCTCTGGAAACACCATATATTTT. Its protein is CAISDVGVSGNTIYF.

The chain recombines TRBV28 with TRBJ2-7, with 7 bases matching TRBD1. After removal of 7 bases from V and 6 bases from J, the junction contained 6 bases not matched to a gene. Germline V lookup: CDR1 MDHEN, CDR2 SYDVKM. The CDR3 is 12 residues long. The CDR3 nucleotides read TGTGCCAGCATTTCGACAGGGTCCGAGCAGTACTTC. As protein: CASISTGSEQYF.

V gene TRBV6-5 combines with J gene TRBJ2-7; D gene unclear. Trimming pared 6 bases from V and 2 bases from J, leaving 14 bases between. This CDR3 contains 14 residues. CDR1 and CDR2 from the germline V gene are MNHEY and SVGAGI. The CDR3: CASSLRPTPYEQYF. The CDR3 DNA is TGTGCCAGCAGCCTCAGACCTACCCCCTACGAGCAGTACTTC.

The J gene is TRBJ1-4, the V gene TRBV2; TRBD1 might be the D (6 bases). V was shortened by 2 bases and J by 5 bases, with 9 bases between the two germline ends. The CDR3 has 14 amino acids. Germline lookup yields CDR1 SNHLY and CDR2 FYNNEI. CDR3 sequence (DNA): TGTGCCAGCAGTGAAAGGGGGATCAATGAAAAACTGTTTTTT. This translates into CASSERGINEKLFF.

In this sample, this clone turned up once. The chain carries TRBV10-3 and TRBJ2-1; the match to TRBD2 covers 10 bases. The CDR3 spans 15 residues. Germline V gene data show CDR1 as ENHRY and CDR2 as SYGVKD. The V segment lost 3 bases and the J segment 10 bases; nucleotides outside the gene matches: 9. The CDR3 here is CAISDRAGGPWEQFF. CDR3 nucleotides: TGTGCCATCAGTGACCGAGCGGGAGGGCCCTGGGAGCAGTTCTTC.

The chain is built from TRBV5-1 and TRBJ2-2; TRBD1 might be the D (5 bases). The V gene's germline CDR1 is SGHRS and CDR2 YFSETQ. Deletions cut 0 bases from V and 2 bases from J, with 8 bases between. The CDR3 has 15 amino acids. CDR3 DNA: TGCGCCAGCAGCTTGGAAGGACACAACACCGGGGAGCTGTTTTTT. Protein product: CASSLEGHNTGELFF. The full variable domain, with the rest looked up from reference TRBV5-1 and TRBJ2-2, is KAGVTQTPRYLIKTRGQQVTLSCSPISGHRSVSWYQQTPGQGLQFLFEYFSETQRNKGNFPGRFSGRQFSNSRSEMNVSTLELGDSALYLCASSLEGHNTGELFFGEGSRLTVL.

This rearrangement joins TRBV2 to TRBJ2-7; possibly TRBD1 or TRBD2 for D (5 bases each). The germline V gene has CDR1 SNHLY and CDR2 FYNNEI. V dropped 4 bases and J dropped 2 bases, with 9 bases sitting between them. This CDR3 comprises 13 residues. CDR3 protein: CASSGTLAYEQYF. CDR3 DNA sequence: TGTGCCAGCAGTGGGACACTAGCCTACGAGCAGTACTTC.

A single count supports this clone. Other nucleotide sequences from this sample produce the same CDR3. The chain employs TRBV28 and TRBJ2-7; D is ambiguous. The CDR3 loop spans 14 amino acids. The V and J ends lost 3 bases and 2 bases respectively, with 11 bases between them. Germline V lookup: CDR1 MDHEN, CDR2 SYDVKM. CDR3 protein: CASSLTGTPYEQYF. CDR3 in DNA: TGTGCCAGCAGTTTGACGGGTACGCCCTACGAGCAGTACTTC.